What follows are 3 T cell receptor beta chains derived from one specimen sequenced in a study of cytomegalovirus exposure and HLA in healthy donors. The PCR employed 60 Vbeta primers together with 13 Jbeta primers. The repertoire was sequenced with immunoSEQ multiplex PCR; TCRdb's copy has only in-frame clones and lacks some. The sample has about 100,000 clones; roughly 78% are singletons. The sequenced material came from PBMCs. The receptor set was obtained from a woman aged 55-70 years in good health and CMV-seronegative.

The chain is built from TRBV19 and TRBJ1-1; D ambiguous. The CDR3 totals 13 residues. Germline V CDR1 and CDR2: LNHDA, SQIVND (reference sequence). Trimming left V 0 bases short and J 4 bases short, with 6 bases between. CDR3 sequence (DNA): TGTGCCAGTAGTATAGATCTGAGCACTGAAGCTTTCTTT. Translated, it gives CASSIDLSTEAFF. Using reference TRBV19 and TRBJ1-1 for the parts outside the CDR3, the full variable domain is DGGITQSPKYLFRKEGQNVTLSCEQNLNHDAMYWYRQDPGQGLRLIYYSQIVNDFQKGDIAEGYSVSREKKESFPLTVTSAQKNPTAFYLCASSIDLSTEAFFGQGTRLTVV.

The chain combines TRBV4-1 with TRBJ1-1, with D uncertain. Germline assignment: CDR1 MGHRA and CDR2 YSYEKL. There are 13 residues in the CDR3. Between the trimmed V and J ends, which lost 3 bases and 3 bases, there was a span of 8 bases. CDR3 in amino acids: CASSHVLYTEAFF. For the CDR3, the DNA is TGCGCCAGCAGCCATGTCTTATACACTGAAGCTTTCTTT.

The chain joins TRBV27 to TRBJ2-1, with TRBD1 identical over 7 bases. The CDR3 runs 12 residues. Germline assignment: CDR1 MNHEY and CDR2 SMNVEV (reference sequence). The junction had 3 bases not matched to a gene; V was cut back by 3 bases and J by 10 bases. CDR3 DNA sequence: TGTGCCAGCAGTTTGACAGGGACCGAGCAGTTCTTC. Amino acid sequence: CASSLTGTEQFF.